This TCR beta chain is drawn from a study of OX40 agonist ivuxolimab in advanced cancers. General study points: Compared with CD4+, CD8+ T cells on average had more expanded clones.

Assay: immunoSEQ multiplex PCR; the TCRdb copy retains only in-frame clones and omits some. The table lists about 68,000 clones, 91% of them singletons, with 0.31% in the top ten. Sampling times: baseline, cycle 4 day 1, cycle 7 day 1. About this clone: Its target is unknown.

CDR1 and CDR2 from the germline V gene are SQVTM and ANQGSEA. The CDR3 covers 12 residues. V was clipped by 7 bases and J by 7 bases; unmatched bases: 8. The V call is TRBV29-1, the J call TRBJ1-1; TRBD1 agrees at 8 bases. The sequence derives from an adult with an advanced solid tumor such as melanoma, head and neck, liver or kidney cancer. The sequenced sample was CD4+ or CD8+ T cells sorted from blood, obtained in a trial of the OX40 agonist ivuxolimab. CDR3 amino acids: CSAATDRGEAFF. The CDR3 DNA is TGCAGCGCCGCAACTGACAGGGGTGAAGCTTTCTTT.